The T cell receptor beta chain under discussion was sequenced for a study of neurological immune-mediated disorders. In this sample, this clonotype turned up a few times. Trimming removed 4 bases at V and 7 bases at J, with 8 bases between. CDR1 is DFQATT, CDR2 SNEGSKA, per germline (reference sequence). The CDR3 runs 11 residues. 5'RACE generated cDNA with 10-nucleotide random UMIs. TCRdb reprocessed the 5' RACE reads via MiXCR and lists one record per CDR3 protein. The table lists 53,000 or so distinct CDR3 sequences, roughly 8.8% of them singletons. Time point noted: longitudinal time-point 3. The gene calls are TRBV20-1 and TRBJ2-1; the D is unclear. The TCR was taken from a woman aged 40 to 50 in good health. The source material was PBMCs. The CDR3, as DNA: TGCAGTGCTATGTCTAGGAATGAGCAGTTCTTC. Its translation: CSAMSRNEQFF.